Following are 23 T cell receptor beta chains from one sample sequenced in a study of Ad26.COV2.S vaccination and SARS-CoV-2 variants. The assay was immunoSEQ multiplex PCR, and TCRdb's table has in-frame clones only and misses some. In the table there are approximately 420,000 clones, less than 90% of which are singletons. The treatment was: some 20 received Ad26.COV2.S at low or high dose, single or two shots; 5 received placebo; per-sample allocation not given. Collection of samples fell on day 63 after the first vaccine or placebo injection. This material consisted of peripheral blood, taken in a trial of Ad26.COV2.S vaccine versus placebo. The receptor source for this set is a person between 18 and 60 years old who received the Ad26.COV2.S COVID-19 vaccine or a placebo.

A note on this clone: Distinct nucleotide sequences in the sample also encode this CDR3. The J gene is TRBJ1-2, the V gene TRBV3-1 (or the pseudogene TRBV3-2), with D tentatively TRBD1 (5 bases). Trimming shortened V by 0 bases and J by 4 bases, and 6 bases separated the two germline ends. Germline CDR1 is LGHDT and CDR2 is YNNKEL (reference sequence). The CDR3 totals 13 residues. The CDR3 DNA sequence: TGTGCCAGCAGCCAAGACAGGGCCTATGGCTACACCTTC. Amino acids: CASSQDRAYGYTF.

J is TRBJ1-2 and V is TRBV14, with D maybe TRBD1 (6 bases). CDR1 and CDR2 (germline): SGHDN, FVKESK. The CDR3 has 12 residues. V gave up 4 bases and J gave up 10 bases, with 13 bases separating them. CDR3 region: CASSRDRFVYTF. The CDR3 coding sequence is TGTGCCAGCAGCCGAGACAGGTTCGTCTACACCTTC.

Written as DNA, the CDR3 is TGTGCCAGCAGAACCTTTTTTACCGGGGAGCTGTTTTTT. It codes for CASRTFFTGELFF. V usage is TRBV11-2 and J usage is TRBJ2-2, with D uncertain. V gave up 6 bases and J gave up 5 bases, with 10 bases separating them. From germline, CDR1 is SGHAT and CDR2 FQNNGV. There are 13 residues in the CDR3.

This clone was counted a single time. The CDR3, as DNA: TGTGCCAGCAGTTCCGGACAGAGGGATGGCTACACCTTC. Translation: CASSSGQRDGYTF. The chain employs TRBV6-5 and TRBJ1-2, with D perhaps matching TRBD1 (6 bases). Trimming removed 4 bases at V and 6 bases at J, with 12 bases between. The CDR3 is 13 residues long. Germline values: CDR1 MNHEY, CDR2 SVGAGI.

CDR3 nucleotides: TGTGCCAGCAGTACGAGTGGACAGCCTAACTTACCTAGCAATCAGCCCCAGCATTTT. Residues: CASSTSGQPNLPSNQPQHF. The chain recombines TRBV2 with TRBJ1-5, with a tentative D call TRBD1 (6 bases). CDR1 and CDR2 from the germline V gene are SNHLY and FYNNEI. V was clipped by 5 bases and J by 0 bases, with 23 bases between them. This CDR3 has 19 amino acids. The entire variable domain, with the rest obtained from reference TRBV2 and TRBJ1-5, is as follows: EPEVTQTPSHQVTQMGQEVILRCVPISNHLYFYWYRQILGQKVEFLVSFYNNEISEKSEIFDDQFSVERPDGSNFTLKIRSTKLEDSAMYFCASSTSGQPNLPSNQPQHFGDGTRLSIL.

V is TRBV7-9 and J is TRBJ2-3; TRBD1 aligns across 7 bases. CDR1 is SEHNR and CDR2 is FQNEAQ in the germline V gene (reference sequence). This CDR3 spans 15 amino acids. Losses at the gene ends were 5 bases for V and 0 bases for J; bases not matched to a gene: 5. CDR3 nucleotides: TGTGCCAGCAGCCTTGGGACAGATAGCACAGATACGCAGTATTTT. Translating gives CASSLGTDSTDTQYF.

V usage is TRBV7-9 and J usage is TRBJ2-6; D unresolved. Germline CDR1 is SEHNR and CDR2 is FQNEAQ (reference sequence). The CDR3 loop spans 15 amino acids. Trimming took 5 bases from V and 0 from J, leaving 8 bases between them. The CDR3 protein is CASSEDLSGANVLTF. The CDR3 nucleotides are TGTGCCAGCAGCGAGGACCTCTCTGGGGCCAACGTCCTGACTTTC.

This clone appeared once. V and J are TRBV5-6 and TRBJ1-1, with D possibly TRBD1 on 5 matching bases. Germline assignment: CDR1 SGHDT and CDR2 YYEEEE. Between the trimmed V and J ends, which lost 3 bases and 2 bases, there was a span of 14 bases. This CDR3 has 15 amino acids. This CDR3 reads CASSSGHYVNTEAFF. For the CDR3, the DNA is TGTGCCAGCAGCTCAGGACACTACGTCAACACTGAAGCTTTCTTT.

The chain combines TRBV7-9 with TRBJ1-1; maybe TRBD1 (5 bases). Per germline, CDR1 SEHNR and CDR2 FQNEAQ (reference sequence). Trimming cost V 1 base and J 0 bases, with 9 bases left between them. CDR3 length: 15 amino acids. This CDR3 reads CASSLDQGMNTEAFF. The CDR3 coding sequence is TGTGCCAGCAGCTTAGATCAGGGCATGAACACTGAAGCTTTCTTT.

The chain has TRBV27 and TRBJ2-2, with 8 bases identical to TRBD1. Germline CDR1 reads MNHEY; CDR2 reads SMNVEV (reference sequence). V shed 6 bases, J shed 2 bases, and the junction held 8 bases outside the gene matches. The CDR3 runs 16 residues. The CDR3 DNA reads as TGTGCCAGCAGACCGTGGGACAGGATAAACACCGGGGAGCTGTTTTTT. It codes for CASRPWDRINTGELFF.

This chain uses TRBV7-2 with TRBJ1-6, with 9 positions matching TRBD1. J gave up 5 bases and V 5 bases, and 4 bases lay outside the gene matches. The germline gives CDR1 SGHTA, CDR2 FQGNSA. The CDR3 contains 15 residues. The CDR3 protein is CASSITGGNNSPLHF. The CDR3 DNA sequence: TGTGCCAGCAGCATAACAGGGGGCAATAATTCACCCCTCCACTTT. Full variable domain (remainder filled in from reference TRBV7-2 and TRBJ1-6): GAGVSQSPSNKVTEKGKDVELRCDPISGHTALYWYRQSLGQGLEFLIYFQGNSAPDKSGLPSDRFSAERTGGSVSTLTIQRTQQEDSAVYLCASSITGGNNSPLHFGNGTRLTVT.

The V call is TRBV6-1, the J call TRBJ1-6; D not certain. The CDR3 length is 14 residues. V was pared by 3 bases and J by 0 bases, with 3 bases between. Germline CDR1 reads MNHNS; CDR2 reads SASEGT. The CDR3: CASSDGSYNSPLHF. In DNA, the CDR3 is TGTGCCAGCAGTGACGGCTCCTATAATTCACCCCTCCACTTT.

The rearrangement uses TRBV11-2 and TRBJ2-7; 10 bases are a match to TRBD1. Germline V gives CDR1 SGHAT, CDR2 FQNNGV. The CDR3 totals 13 residues. With V trimmed by 7 bases and J by 3 bases, 3 bases remained unmatched. CDR3 DNA: TGTGCCAGCACCAGGGACAGGGGCTACGAGCAGTACTTC. Its protein product is CASTRDRGYEQYF.

The chain has TRBV6-2 or TRBV6-3 and TRBJ1-2, with D hard to call. The ends were cut back, 6 bases at V and 8 bases at J, with 13 bases in the middle. Germline-derived CDR1 and CDR2 are MNHEY and SVGEGT. The CDR3 is 12 residues long. The CDR3, as DNA: TGTGCCAGCAGCCCCCCTGGGAGGGGCTACACCTTC. It is translated as CASSPPGRGYTF.

V is TRBV5-1 and J is TRBJ2-5; 12 bases map to TRBD1. Germline V CDR1 and CDR2: SGHRS, YFSETQ. This CDR3 spans 17 amino acids. With V trimmed by 3 bases and J by 5 bases, 11 bases remained unmatched. CDR3 sequence: CASSSIPSGTGGETQYF. In DNA, the CDR3 is TGCGCCAGCAGCTCGATCCCGTCCGGGACAGGGGGCGAGACCCAGTACTTC.

The chain employs TRBV5-1 and TRBJ2-3, with TRBD1 as a possible D gene (5 bases). The CDR3 extends over 14 amino acids. Between the trimmed V and J ends, which lost 2 bases and 3 bases, there was a span of 10 bases. Looked up from germline, CDR1 is SGHRS and CDR2 is YFSETQ. CDR3 bases: TGCGCCAGCAGCTTAGGCAGGGTAACAGATACGCAGTATTTT. Translation: CASSLGRVTDTQYF.

V is TRBV10-2 and J is TRBJ1-1; 12 nucleotides align to TRBD1. V was clipped by 5 bases and J by 5 bases; unmatched bases: 9. Germline CDR1 and CDR2: WSHSY and SAAADI. CDR3 size: 16 residues. DNA for the CDR3: TGCGCCAGCAGTACGGGGACAGGGGGCCGTAGGACTGAAGCTTTCTTT. Residues: CASSTGTGGRRTEAFF.

The chain recombines TRBV5-1 with TRBJ1-2; 10 positions agree with TRBD1. The CDR3 totals 12 residues. The germline CDR1 and CDR2 sequences are SGHRS and YFSETQ. With 5 bases clipped from V and 9 bases from J, the junction kept 4 bases outside the gene matches. The CDR3 DNA is TGCGCCAGCAGTGGGACAGGGGATAGCTACACCTTC. It encodes CASSGTGDSYTF.

The chain recombines TRBV15 with TRBJ2-5; possibly TRBD2 for D (6 bases). Germline V gives CDR1 LNHNV, CDR2 YYDKDF (reference sequence). This CDR3 is built from 15 residues. Trimming pared 1 base from V and 5 bases from J, leaving 14 bases between. The CDR3 DNA sequence: TGTGCCACCAGCAGAGGGGGCGTTGGAGGGGAGACCCAGTACTTC. Translated, it gives CATSRGGVGGETQYF. Together with reference TRBV15 and TRBJ2-5, the CDR3 gives the full variable domain: DAMVIQNPRYQVTQFGKPVTLSCSQTLNHNVMYWYQQKSSQAPKLLFHYYDKDFNNEADTPDNFQSRRPNTSFCFLDIRSPGLGDTAMYLCATSRGGVGGETQYFGPGTRLLVL.

The V call is TRBV6-5, the J call TRBJ1-4; possibly TRBD1 for D (5 bases). The germline V gene encodes CDR1 MNHEY and CDR2 SVGAGI. The CDR3 length is 15 residues. V was clipped by 5 bases and J by 4 bases, with 14 bases between them. Written as DNA, the CDR3 is TGTGCCAGCAGTAACCTCCAGGGCGGTAATGAAAAACTGTTTTTT. Its translation is CASSNLQGGNEKLFF.

This clone occurred once. The chain joins TRBV7-8 to TRBJ2-3; D not resolved. Trimming took 1 base from V and 1 from J, leaving 6 bases between them. The V gene's germline CDR1 is SGHVS and CDR2 FQNEAQ. The CDR3 contains 14 residues. DNA of the CDR3: TGTGCCAGCAGCTTAGTCGGAGGCACAGATACGCAGTATTTT. This encodes CASSLVGGTDTQYF.

With respect to this clone: Its ends do not fully match the called genes, so a read error is possible. This chain uses TRBV2 with TRBJ1-4, with 7 bases identical to TRBD1. The CDR3 runs 16 residues. Germline V gives CDR1 SNHLY, CDR2 FYNNEI. The CDR3 DNA reads as TGTGCCAGCAGGGAAGCAGGGGGAATGGCTAATGAAAAACTGTTTTTT. The encoded protein is CASREAGGMANEKLFF.

The chain uses TRBV30 and TRBJ2-7; 8 bases are shared with TRBD1. The J segment lost 5 bases and the V segment lost 4 bases, leaving 7 bases of the junction unmatched. From germline, CDR1 is GTSNPN and CDR2 SVGIG (reference sequence). The CDR3 is 13 residues long. CDR3 in DNA: TGTGCCTGGACCCCGGACAGGGTGGACGAGCAGTACTTC. It codes for CAWTPDRVDEQYF.